The clone carrying this T cell receptor (beta chain) has just one count. As every portion of the isolated RNA was reverse transcribed, the sequencing read expressed TCRB transcripts. The assay was immunoSEQ multiplex PCR, and TCRdb's table has in-frame clones only and misses some. The sample yields about half a million clones, around 28% seen once. Cell sorting via CD45RO/CCR7/CD25/CD127/CD95/CD27 was performed to obtain CD4+ naive, central memory, regulatory and stem cell-like memory cells. This specimen belongs to a study of beta chain features in type 1 diabetes. Germline CDR1 reads LNHNV; CDR2 reads YYDKDF (reference sequence). This CDR3 has 15 amino acids. Trimming removed 0 bases from V and 2 bases from J, with 11 bases in between.

Sequencing input: naive CD4+ T cells from blood. V and J are TRBV15 and TRBJ2-7, with D perhaps matching TRBD2 (6 bases). This receptor was obtained from a young man in good health. The CDR3 DNA sequence: TGTGCCACCAGCAGAGATGTCAGGGAGGCCTACGAGCAGTACTTC. This gives the protein CATSRDVREAYEQYF. The full variable domain, with the rest looked up from reference TRBV15 and TRBJ2-7, is DAMVIQNPRYQVTQFGKPVTLSCSQTLNHNVMYWYQQKSSQAPKLLFHYYDKDFNNEADTPDNFQSRRPNTSFCFLDIRSPGLGDTAMYLCATSRDVREAYEQYFGPGTRLTVT.